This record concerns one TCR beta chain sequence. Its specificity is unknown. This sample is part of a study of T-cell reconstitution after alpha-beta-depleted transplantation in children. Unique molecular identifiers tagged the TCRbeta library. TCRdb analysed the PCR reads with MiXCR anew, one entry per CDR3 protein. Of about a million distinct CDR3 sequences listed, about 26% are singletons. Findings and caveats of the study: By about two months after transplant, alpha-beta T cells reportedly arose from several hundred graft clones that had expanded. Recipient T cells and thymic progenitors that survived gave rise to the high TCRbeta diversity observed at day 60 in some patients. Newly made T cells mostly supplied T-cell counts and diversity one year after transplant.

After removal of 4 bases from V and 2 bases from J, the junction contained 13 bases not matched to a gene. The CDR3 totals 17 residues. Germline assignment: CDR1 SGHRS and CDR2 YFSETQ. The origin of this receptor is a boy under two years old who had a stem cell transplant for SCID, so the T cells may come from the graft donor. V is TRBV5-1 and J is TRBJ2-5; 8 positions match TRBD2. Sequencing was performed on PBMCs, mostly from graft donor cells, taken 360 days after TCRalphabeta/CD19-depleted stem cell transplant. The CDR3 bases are TGCGCCAGCAGCCCCTGGGGGGGCGGGGGGACTCAAGAGACCCAGTACTTC. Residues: CASSPWGGGGTQETQYF.